The 20 T cell receptor beta chains reported below all come from one sample, sequenced in a study of blood T cell repertoires in COVID-19. Measured with immunoSEQ multiplex PCR; TCRdb has only the in-frame clones, and not every one. The repertoire holds about 68,000 clones, with around 84% as singletons. Sequenced material: peripheral blood. These receptors all stem from a man aged 45-65 years with acute or convalescent COVID-19.

The rearrangement joins TRBV7-9 to TRBJ1-2; D not resolved. The CDR3 consists of 15 residues. The V gene's germline CDR1 is SEHNR and CDR2 FQNEAQ (reference sequence). Trimming stripped 0 bases from V and 2 bases from J, with 10 bases between. Here the CDR3 reads CASSLAPGINYGYTF. The CDR3 DNA reads TGTGCCAGCAGCTTAGCACCAGGAATCAACTATGGCTACACCTTC.

The gene calls are TRBV28 and TRBJ2-2; a weak D match, TRBD1 (5 bases). This CDR3 spans 14 amino acids. V dropped 6 bases and J dropped 7 bases, with 15 bases sitting between them. Germline V gene data show CDR1 as MDHEN and CDR2 as SYDVKM. The CDR3 loop reads CASRLTGSGGELFF. For the CDR3, the DNA is TGTGCCAGCAGACTAACAGGCTCCGGCGGGGAGCTGTTTTTT.

The chain recombines TRBV30 with TRBJ1-2; TRBD1 matches 7 bases. With 1 base clipped from V and 7 bases from J, the junction kept 6 bases outside the gene matches. Germline V CDR1 and CDR2: GTSNPN, SVGIG (reference sequence). The CDR3 contains 13 residues. The CDR3: CAWSARTGFGYTF. For the CDR3, the DNA is TGTGCCTGGAGTGCTCGGACAGGCTTTGGCTACACCTTC. The variable domain in full, with the rest retrieved from reference TRBV30 and TRBJ1-2, is SQTIHQWPATLVQPVGSPLSLECTVEGTSNPNLYWYRQAAGRGLQLLFYSVGIGQISSEVPQNLSASRPQDRQFILSSKKLLLSDSGFYLCAWSARTGFGYTFGSGTRLTVV.

This sequence joins TRBV5-6 and TRBJ2-1, with 7 bases that match TRBD1. The CDR3 loop spans 15 amino acids. Germline V gene lookup returns CDR1 SGHDT and CDR2 YYEEEE. The V and J ends lost 4 bases and 5 bases, in that order; junction bases with no gene match: 9. The CDR3 protein is CASSDTGTAHNEQFF. The CDR3 DNA reads as TGTGCCAGCAGCGACACCGGGACAGCCCACAATGAGCAGTTCTTC.

The V and J genes are TRBV27 and TRBJ1-2; TRBD1 agrees at 7 bases. This CDR3 is 14 amino acids long. The V and J ends lost 5 bases and 2 bases, in that order; junction bases with no gene match: 5. The germline V gene encodes CDR1 MNHEY and CDR2 SMNVEV (reference sequence). The CDR3 loop reads CASSPTTGNYGYTF. Written as DNA, the CDR3 is TGTGCCAGCAGTCCTACGACAGGGAACTATGGCTACACCTTC.

The chain has TRBV7-9 and TRBJ2-2; TRBD1 aligns across 9 bases. The CDR3 contains 15 residues. V trimming: 5 bases; J trimming: 5 bases; junction bases outside the gene matches: 6. CDR1 is SEHNR and CDR2 is FQNEAQ in the germline V gene (reference sequence). For the CDR3, the DNA is TGTGCCAGCAGCCCGGGGGACAGGGCGACCGGGGAGCTGTTTTTT. Translated: CASSPGDRATGELFF.

The V call is TRBV11-3, the J call TRBJ2-7, with 7 nucleotides matching TRBD1. The CDR3 extends over 14 amino acids. Losses at the gene ends were 0 bases for V and 7 bases for J; bases not matched to a gene: 6. Germline V lookup: CDR1 SGHNT, CDR2 YENEEA. CDR3 DNA: TGTGCCAGCAGCTTAGACAGGGGGTTGAGGGAGCAGTACTTC. It encodes CASSLDRGLREQYF.

V usage is TRBV3-1 (or the pseudogene TRBV3-2) and J usage is TRBJ2-7; D gene ambiguous. The CDR3 runs 12 residues. Germline V gene sequence: CDR1 LGHDT, CDR2 YNNKEL (reference sequence). V was trimmed by 4 bases and J by 0 bases, leaving 4 bases between them. The CDR3 loop is CASSRRSYEQYF. Here the CDR3 DNA reads TGTGCCAGCAGCCGTCGCTCCTACGAGCAGTACTTC.

The V and J genes are TRBV6-5 and TRBJ1-5; 7 bases match TRBD1. After removal of 6 bases from V and 6 bases from J, the junction contained 8 bases not matched to a gene. Germline CDR1 is MNHEY and CDR2 is SVGAGI. This CDR3 has 14 residues. CDR3 bases: TGTGCCAGCAGCCACGGGACAGAGGGTCAGCCCCAGCATTTT. Its protein is CASSHGTEGQPQHF.

The chain is built from TRBV11-2 and TRBJ1-5, with D possibly being TRBD1 (5 bases). This CDR3 has 14 amino acids. With 1 base removed from V and 7 bases from J, the gap between germline ends came to 11 bases. Looked up from germline, CDR1 is SGHAT and CDR2 is FQNNGV. The CDR3 region is CASSLAGIRQPQHF. The CDR3 DNA reads TGTGCCAGCAGCTTAGCAGGGATAAGACAGCCCCAGCATTTT.

The chain recombines TRBV27 with TRBJ1-3; D perhaps matches TRBD1 (6 bases). From germline, CDR1 is MNHEY and CDR2 SMNVEV (reference sequence). Trimming pared 2 bases from V and 1 base from J, leaving 18 bases between. The CDR3 is made up of 18 amino acids. CDR3 DNA sequence: TGTGCCAGCAGTTTAAGGGCCCGGGGGGCGTTTTCTGGAAACACCATATATTTT. This codes for CASSLRARGAFSGNTIYF.

The rearrangement links TRBV5-1 to TRBJ1-1; D may be TRBD1 (6 bases). Trimming removed 2 bases from V and 1 base from J, with 12 bases in between. The germline V gene encodes CDR1 SGHRS and CDR2 YFSETQ. The CDR3 covers 15 residues. The CDR3 region has the DNA TGCGCCAGCAGCTTAACCGGGACAAAGAACACTGAAGCTTTCTTT. Its protein is CASSLTGTKNTEAFF.

This chain joins TRBV2 and TRBJ2-7; possibly TRBD1 for D (5 bases). The CDR3 totals 13 residues. V was clipped by 6 bases and J by 5 bases, with 14 bases between them. Germline CDR1 is SNHLY and CDR2 is FYNNEI. CDR3: CASSKTARDEQYF. CDR3 coding DNA: TGTGCCAGCAGCAAGACAGCCCGGGACGAGCAGTACTTC.

The chain couples TRBV4-2 to TRBJ1-6; possibly TRBD1 for D (6 bases). Germline V gene sequence: CDR1 LGHNA, CDR2 YNFKEQ. The CDR3 consists of 14 residues. Trimming removed 0 bases at V and 11 bases at J, with 11 bases between. CDR3 protein: CASSQEGPGAPLHF. In nucleotides, the CDR3 is TGTGCCAGCAGCCAAGAAGGGCCAGGGGCACCCCTCCACTTT.

The DNA for the CDR3 is TGCGCCAGCAGCGCAACACAGGGGGCAGATACGCAGTATTTT. This codes for CASSATQGADTQYF. This rearrangement joins TRBV5-1 to TRBJ2-3, with 8 bases fitting TRBD1. This CDR3 spans 14 amino acids. Germline assignment: CDR1 SGHRS and CDR2 YFSETQ. J was trimmed by 4 bases and V by 4 bases; bases with no gene match: 5.

J is TRBJ1-4 and V is TRBV5-1; 7 bases are shared with TRBD1. With V trimmed by 4 bases and J by 7 bases, 10 bases remained unmatched. The CDR3 spans 15 residues. The V gene's germline CDR1 is SGHRS and CDR2 YFSETQ. The CDR3 region is CASSVTGDSGEKLFF. CDR3 bases: TGCGCCAGCAGCGTAACAGGGGATTCGGGTGAAAAACTGTTTTTT.

The chain links TRBV19 to TRBJ2-7; 13 bases align to TRBD2. The germline V gene encodes CDR1 LNHDA and CDR2 SQIVND (reference sequence). With 5 bases clipped from V and 3 bases from J, the junction kept 1 base outside the gene matches. This CDR3 region has 14 residues. The CDR3 bases are TGTGCCAGTAGTTGGACTAGCGGGAGCTACGAGCAGTACTTC. Translation: CASSWTSGSYEQYF.

This sequence joins TRBV7-2 and TRBJ2-5; 7 nucleotides line up with TRBD2. After removal of 7 bases from V and 5 bases from J, the junction contained 7 bases not matched to a gene. CDR3 length: 13 residues. Germline lookup yields CDR1 SGHTA and CDR2 FQGNSA. The CDR3 protein is CASTAWREETQYF. The CDR3 DNA sequence: TGTGCCAGCACCGCGTGGCGGGAGGAGACCCAGTACTTC.

CDR3 sequence reads: CASSRTGGYEQYF. CDR3 sequence (DNA): TGTGCCAGCAGCAGGACAGGGGGCTACGAGCAGTACTTC. The chain employs TRBV28 and TRBJ2-7; the match to TRBD1 covers 10 bases. Germline CDR1 is MDHEN and CDR2 is SYDVKM. The CDR3 sequence is 13 residues long. Trimming removed 6 bases from V and 3 bases from J; junction bases left unmatched: 2.

Here the CDR3 DNA reads TGTGCCAGCAGTTACTCCCAGGACAGATCACGGCCCCAGCATTTT. Its translation is CASSYSQDRSRPQHF. This chain uses TRBV6-5 with TRBJ1-5; tentatively, D is TRBD1 (6 bases). The germline V gene has CDR1 MNHEY and CDR2 SVGAGI. The CDR3 loop spans 15 amino acids. The germline V and J ends were trimmed by 0 bases and 9 bases, with 15 bases remaining between them.